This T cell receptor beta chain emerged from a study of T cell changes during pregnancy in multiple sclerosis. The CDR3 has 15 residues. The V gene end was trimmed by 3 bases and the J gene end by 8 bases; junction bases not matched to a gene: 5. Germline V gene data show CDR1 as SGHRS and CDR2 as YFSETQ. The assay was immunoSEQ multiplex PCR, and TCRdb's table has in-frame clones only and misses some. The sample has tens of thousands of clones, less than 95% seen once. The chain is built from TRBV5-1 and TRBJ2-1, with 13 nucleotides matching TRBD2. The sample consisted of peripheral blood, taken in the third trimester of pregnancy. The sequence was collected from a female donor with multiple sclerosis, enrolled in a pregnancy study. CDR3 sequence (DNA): TGCGCCAGCAGCTCCGGGACTAGCGGGGCCCATGAGCAGTTCTTC. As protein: CASSSGTSGAHEQFF.